The clone carrying this T cell receptor (beta chain) was counted between two and nine times. Its antigen is as yet unknown. The sample holds other DNA sequences that translate to the same CDR3. This entry comes from a study of memory CD4+ T cells and cytomegalovirus serostatus. Turning to the study itself: Of the healthy Belgian adults, 8 to 10 were CMV seropositive and around 22 seronegative.

The CDR3 has 14 residues. V lost 3 bases and J 4 bases, leaving 12 bases between the germline ends. Germline V gene data show CDR1 as SEHNR and CDR2 as FQNEAQ (reference sequence). Sequenced by immunoSEQ multiplex PCR; TCRdb stores in-frame clones only, minus some. Of approximately 50,000 clones in the sample, approximately 78% are singletons; the top ten hold roughly 0.71%. Study observations and caveats: The CMV-associated TCR signature appears largely within the CD4+ memory repertoire. Of under 200 reported CMV TCRbeta sequences, under 80 were found in memory CD4+ repertoires.

The sort gate was single viable CD3+CD4+CD8-CD45RO+ cells for memory CD4+ T cells. Positive selection with CD4 microbeads enriched total CD4+ T cells. The gene calls are TRBV7-9 and TRBJ1-1; D not certain. Sequenced material: memory CD4+ T cells from blood. This sequence was found in an adult in good health and CMV-seronegative. For the CDR3, the DNA is TGTGCCAGCAGCTTCGGAGGGTCTGTCACTGAAGCTTTCTTT. Its protein product is CASSFGGSVTEAFF.